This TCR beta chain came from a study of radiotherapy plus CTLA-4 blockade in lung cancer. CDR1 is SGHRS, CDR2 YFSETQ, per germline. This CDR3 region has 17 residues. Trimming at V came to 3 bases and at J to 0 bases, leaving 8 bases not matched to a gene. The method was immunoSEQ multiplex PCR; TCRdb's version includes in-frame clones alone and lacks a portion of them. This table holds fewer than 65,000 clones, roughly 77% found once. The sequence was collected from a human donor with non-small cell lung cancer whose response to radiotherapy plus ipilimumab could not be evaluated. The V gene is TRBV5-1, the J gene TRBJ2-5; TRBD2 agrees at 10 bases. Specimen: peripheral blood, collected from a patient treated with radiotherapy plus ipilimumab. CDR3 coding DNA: TGCGCCAGCAGCTCAGGGTTAGCGGGGGGCAACCAAGAGACCCAGTACTTC. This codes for CASSSGLAGGNQETQYF. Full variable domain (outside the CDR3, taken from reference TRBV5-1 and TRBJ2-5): KAGVTQTPRYLIKTRGQQVTLSCSPISGHRSVSWYQQTPGQGLQFLFEYFSETQRNKGNFPGRFSGRQFSNSRSEMNVSTLELGDSALYLCASSSGLAGGNQETQYFGPGTRLLVL.